Here is one T cell receptor (beta chain) with its context. This sample is part of a study of blood T cell repertoires in COVID-19. TCRdb's table, derived via immunoSEQ multiplex PCR, lists solely in-frame clones and lacks some. The sample consists of roughly 75,000 clones, approximately 86% of them appearing once. Trimming stripped 4 bases from V and 0 bases from J, with 9 bases between. The CDR3 has 14 residues. Germline V lookup: CDR1 MNHEY, CDR2 SVGAGI. Material: peripheral blood. This TCR was recovered from a man aged 80 or over with COVID-19, enrolled during active disease. The J gene is TRBJ1-2, the V gene TRBV6-5; a possible D gene is TRBD1 (5 bases). CDR3 sequence (DNA): TGTGCCAGCAGTTCCGACAGTTCTAACTATGGCTACACCTTC. Its protein is CASSSDSSNYGYTF.